This T cell receptor (beta chain) came from a study of OX40 agonist ivuxolimab in advanced cancers. Study overall: Ivuxolimab, which is an agonistic anti-OX40 (CD134) antibody, was administered to the patients. Study-level points and caveats: There were, on average, more expanded clones in CD8+ T cells than in CD4+.

V lost 3 bases, J lost 4 bases, and 8 bases lay in between. There are 13 residues in the CDR3. Germline CDR1 reads SGDLS; CDR2 reads YYNGEE. Some clones are missing from TCRdb's copy, which holds only in-frame ones; the method was immunoSEQ multiplex PCR. The data hold some 90,000 clones, with around 87% observed a single time. In the case of this clone: No antigen is known for it.

This rearrangement joins TRBV9 to TRBJ1-3, with D unclear. This clonotype was sampled from an adult with an advanced solid tumor such as melanoma, head and neck, liver or kidney cancer. The sequences come from CD4+ or CD8+ T cells sorted from blood, collected in a trial of the OX40 agonist ivuxolimab. The CDR3 sequence is CASSAVGGNTIYF. Here the CDR3 DNA reads TGTGCCAGCAGCGCCGTAGGAGGAAACACCATATATTTT.